This T cell receptor (beta chain) emerged from a study of cytomegalovirus exposure and HLA in healthy donors. Across the whole study: The approximately 710 first-cohort repertoires and the approximately 110 validation repertoires shared the same platform, a later analysis reported. Study conclusions and caveats: There were some public TCRs occurring in many donors, but most TCR sequences were rare. First-cohort TCR clusters tended to co-occur in the approximately 110 validation repertoires, a later analysis found. The investigators catalogued 164 TCR beta chains as cytomegalovirus-associated.

The germline V gene encodes CDR1 MDHEN and CDR2 SYDVKM. The CDR3 is made up of 15 amino acids. With V trimmed by 2 bases and J by 3 bases, 3 bases remained unmatched. Details on this clone: Its antigen is unidentified.

Sequenced by immunoSEQ multiplex PCR; TCRdb stores in-frame clones only, minus some. The table lists some 140,000 clones, approximately 85% of them singletons. The chain couples TRBV28 to TRBJ1-4, with TRBD1 identical over 7 bases. The source is a woman aged 25 to 39 in good health and CMV-seronegative. The specimen was PBMCs. The CDR3 sequence: CASSLDQGANEKLFF. CDR3 DNA sequence: TGTGCCAGCAGTTTAGATCAGGGGGCTAATGAAAAACTGTTTTTT.